The present TCR beta chain was sequenced within a study of CD8 T cells in ankylosing spondylitis (dated by TCRdb to 2016 to 2017). For context, the study as a whole: The study set out to find disease-linked TCR variants by profiling T cell receptor beta repertoires in ankylosing spondylitis patients and healthy donors. Peripheral blood samples were taken, and synovial fluid was additionally collected from ankylosing spondylitis patients. The whole study cohort included some 100 healthy donors and under 30 ankylosing spondylitis patients.

This sample was sequenced with an Illumina HiSeq 2500. Quantitative 5'-RACE with molecular barcodes was used to prepare TCR beta libraries. In the source study's methods: A new computational method based on a probabilistic model of VDJ rearrangement was used to identify disease-linked TCR variants. Using fastp at Q25 and MiXCR, TCRdb reprocessed the public reads and kept productive beta chains. Duplicate CDR3 protein sequences are folded into a single record with the most common DNA and genes. TCRdb, not the original authors, processed these V and J calls. The sample contains about 220,000 distinct CDR3 sequences, 20% to 30% of them found a single time. The leading ten clones occupy approximately 6.6% of the sample. This clonotype was seen repeatedly, ten times or more. Its antigen specificity is not known. No much larger clone exists at a distance of one base, and base qualities are not known. What the research found in general, with its limitations: Blood from ankylosing spondylitis patients appeared to be characterized by a TCR beta motif composed of about eight highly homologous amino acid variants. The disease-linked clones were reported as significantly enriched in matched synovial fluid samples from ankylosing spondylitis patients. Some motif variants were previously reported in synovial fluid and blood of reactive arthritis patients, suggesting common disease-initiation mechanisms. The disease-linked clones showed a CD8+ phenotype and occurred at relatively low frequencies in peripheral blood.

The germline V gene (reference sequence) sets CDR1 to DFQATT and CDR2 to SNEGSKA. The CDR3 numbers 10 residues from cysteine through phenylalanine. Here the CDR3 DNA is all that survives: 30 bases in frame from base 1. The junction carries 9 bases between V and J, which are trimmed by 3 bases and 12 bases respectively. The V gene is TRBV20-1 and the J gene is TRBJ2-1; there is no confident call for the D gene. This clonotype was sampled from a male donor with ankylosing spondylitis or in good health (not recorded which). The sample consisted of blood, either unsorted or a sorted T cell fraction (not recorded which). In nucleotides, the sequence is TGCAGTGCTAGTCTCACGGCGCAGTTCTTC. Its translation reads: CSASLTAQFF.